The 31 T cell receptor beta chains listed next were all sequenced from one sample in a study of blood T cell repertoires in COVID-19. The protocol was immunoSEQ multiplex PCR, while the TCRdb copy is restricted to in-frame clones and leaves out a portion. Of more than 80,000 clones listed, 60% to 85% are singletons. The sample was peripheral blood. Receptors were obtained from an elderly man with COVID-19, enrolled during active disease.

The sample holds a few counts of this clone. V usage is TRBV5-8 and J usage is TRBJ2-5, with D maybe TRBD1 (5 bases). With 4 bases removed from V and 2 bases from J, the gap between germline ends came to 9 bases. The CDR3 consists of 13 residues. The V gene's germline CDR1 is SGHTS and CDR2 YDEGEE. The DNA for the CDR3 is TGTGCCAGCAGCACCAGACAGCAAGAGACCCAGTACTTC. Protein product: CASSTRQQETQYF.

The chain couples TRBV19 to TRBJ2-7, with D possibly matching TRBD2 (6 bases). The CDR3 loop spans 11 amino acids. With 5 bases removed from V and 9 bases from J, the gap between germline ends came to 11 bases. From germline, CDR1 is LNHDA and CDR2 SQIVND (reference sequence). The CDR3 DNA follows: TGTGCCAGTAGTGGGGTGCGGGGGCAGTACTTC. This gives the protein CASSGVRGQYF.

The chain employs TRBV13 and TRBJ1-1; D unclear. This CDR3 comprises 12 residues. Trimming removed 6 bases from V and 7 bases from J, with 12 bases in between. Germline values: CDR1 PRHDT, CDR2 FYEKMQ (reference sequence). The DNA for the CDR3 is TGTGCCAGCAGTCGTGAAGAGTATGAAGCTTTCTTT. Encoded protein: CASSREEYEAFF.

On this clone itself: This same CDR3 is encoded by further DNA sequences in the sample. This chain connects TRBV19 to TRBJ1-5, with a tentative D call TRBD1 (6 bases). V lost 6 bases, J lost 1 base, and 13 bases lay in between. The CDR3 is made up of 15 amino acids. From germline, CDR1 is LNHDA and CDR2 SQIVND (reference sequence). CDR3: CASSGGGGSNQPQHF. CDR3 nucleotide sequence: TGTGCCAGTAGCGGCGGGGGCGGGAGCAATCAGCCCCAGCATTTT. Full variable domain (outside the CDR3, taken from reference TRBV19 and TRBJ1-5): DGGITQSPKYLFRKEGQNVTLSCEQNLNHDAMYWYRQDPGQGLRLIYYSQIVNDFQKGDIAEGYSVSREKKESFPLTVTSAQKNPTAFYLCASSGGGGSNQPQHFGDGTRLSIL.

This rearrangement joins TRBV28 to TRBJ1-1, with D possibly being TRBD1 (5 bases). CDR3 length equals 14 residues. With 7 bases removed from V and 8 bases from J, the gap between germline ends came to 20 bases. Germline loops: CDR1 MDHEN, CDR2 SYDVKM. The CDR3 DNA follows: TGTGCCAGCACCATTAGGCGGGGCGGACCCGAAGCTTTCTTT. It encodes CASTIRRGGPEAFF.

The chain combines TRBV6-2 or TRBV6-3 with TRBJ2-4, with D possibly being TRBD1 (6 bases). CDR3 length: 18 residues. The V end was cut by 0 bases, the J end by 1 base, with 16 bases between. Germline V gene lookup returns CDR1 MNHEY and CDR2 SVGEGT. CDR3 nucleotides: TGTGCCAGCAGTTACTCGACCGCCAGGACAGCCGCCAAAAACATTCAGTACTTC. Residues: CASSYSTARTAAKNIQYF.

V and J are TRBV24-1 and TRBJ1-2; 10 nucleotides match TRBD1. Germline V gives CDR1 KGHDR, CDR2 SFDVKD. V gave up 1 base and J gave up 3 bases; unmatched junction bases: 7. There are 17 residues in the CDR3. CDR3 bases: TGTGCCACCAGTGATTTATTGAGACAGGGGGCCGACTATGGCTACACCTTC. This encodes CATSDLLRQGADYGYTF.

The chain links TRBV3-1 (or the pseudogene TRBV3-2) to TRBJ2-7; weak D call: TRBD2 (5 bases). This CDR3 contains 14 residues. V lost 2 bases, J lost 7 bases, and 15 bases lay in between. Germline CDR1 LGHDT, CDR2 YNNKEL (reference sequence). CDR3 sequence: CASSQKPLGVEQYF. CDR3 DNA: TGTGCCAGCAGCCAAAAACCCCTCGGGGTAGAGCAGTACTTC.

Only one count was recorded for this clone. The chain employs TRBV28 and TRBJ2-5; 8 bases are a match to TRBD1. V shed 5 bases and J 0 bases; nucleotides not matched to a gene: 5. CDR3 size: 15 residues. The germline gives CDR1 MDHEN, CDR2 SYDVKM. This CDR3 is CASSLGQGNQETQYF. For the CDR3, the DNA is TGTGCCAGCAGTCTTGGACAGGGAAACCAAGAGACCCAGTACTTC.

The CDR3 nucleotides read TGCGCCAGCAGCTTGGGTCCTCAGGGATCTAATGAAAAACTGTTTTTT. It translates to CASSLGPQGSNEKLFF. The gene calls are TRBV5-1 and TRBJ1-4; perhaps TRBD1 as D (5 bases). The germline gives CDR1 SGHRS, CDR2 YFSETQ. Trimming stripped 0 bases from V and 3 bases from J, with 12 bases between. This CDR3 is built from 16 residues. Looking up the rest from reference TRBV5-1 and TRBJ1-4 gives the full variable domain: KAGVTQTPRYLIKTRGQQVTLSCSPISGHRSVSWYQQTPGQGLQFLFEYFSETQRNKGNFPGRFSGRQFSNSRSEMNVSTLELGDSALYLCASSLGPQGSNEKLFFGSGTQLSVL.

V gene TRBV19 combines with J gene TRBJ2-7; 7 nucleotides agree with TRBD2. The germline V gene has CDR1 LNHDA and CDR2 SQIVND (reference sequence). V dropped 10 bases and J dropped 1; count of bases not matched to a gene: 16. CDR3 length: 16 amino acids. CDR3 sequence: CATKEASGGQSYEQYF. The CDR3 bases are TGTGCCACCAAGGAGGCTAGCGGAGGTCAATCCTACGAGCAGTACTTC.

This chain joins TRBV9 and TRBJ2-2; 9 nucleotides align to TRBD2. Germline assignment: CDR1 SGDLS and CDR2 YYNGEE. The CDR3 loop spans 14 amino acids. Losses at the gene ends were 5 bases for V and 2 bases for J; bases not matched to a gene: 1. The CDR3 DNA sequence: TGTGCCAGCAGGACTAGCGGAAACACCGGGGAGCTGTTTTTT. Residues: CASRTSGNTGELFF.

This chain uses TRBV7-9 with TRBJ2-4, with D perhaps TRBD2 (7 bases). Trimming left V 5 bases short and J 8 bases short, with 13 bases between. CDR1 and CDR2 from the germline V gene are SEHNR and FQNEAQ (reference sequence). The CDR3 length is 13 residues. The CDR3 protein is CASSRGAEDIQYF. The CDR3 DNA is TGTGCCAGCAGCCGGGGGGCCGAAGACATTCAGTACTTC.

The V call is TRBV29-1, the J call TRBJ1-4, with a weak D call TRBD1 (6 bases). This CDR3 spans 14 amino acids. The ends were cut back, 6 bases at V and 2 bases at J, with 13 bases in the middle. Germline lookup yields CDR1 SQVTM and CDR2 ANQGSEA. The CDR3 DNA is TGCAGCGTGAACAGGGCGGAGACTAATGAAAAACTGTTTTTT. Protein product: CSVNRAETNEKLFF.

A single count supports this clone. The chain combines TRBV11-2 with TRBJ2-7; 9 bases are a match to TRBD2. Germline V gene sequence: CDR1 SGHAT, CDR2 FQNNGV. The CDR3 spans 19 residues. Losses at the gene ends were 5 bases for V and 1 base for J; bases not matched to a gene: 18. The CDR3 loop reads CASSTRPSGNIFESYEQYF. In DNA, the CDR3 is TGTGCCAGCAGCACAAGGCCTAGCGGGAACATATTTGAGTCCTACGAGCAGTACTTC.

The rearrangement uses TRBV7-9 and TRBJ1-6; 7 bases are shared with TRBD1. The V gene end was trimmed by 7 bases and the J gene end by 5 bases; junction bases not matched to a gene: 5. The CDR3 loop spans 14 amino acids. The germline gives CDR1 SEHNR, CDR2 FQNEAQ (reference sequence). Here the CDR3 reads CASTPDRDNSPLHF. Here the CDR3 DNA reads TGTGCCAGCACCCCCGACAGGGATAATTCACCCCTCCACTTT.

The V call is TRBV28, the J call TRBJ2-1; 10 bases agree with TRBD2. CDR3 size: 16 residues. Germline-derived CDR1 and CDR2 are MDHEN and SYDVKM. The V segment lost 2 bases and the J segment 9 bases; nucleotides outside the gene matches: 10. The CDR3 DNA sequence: TGTGCCAGCAGTTTAACCCCTCTTCTAGCGGGAGCTGAGCAGTTCTTC. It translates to CASSLTPLLAGAEQFF.

In DNA form, the CDR3 reads TGTGCCAGCAGTCCCCCGCCGCAGTACACCGGGGAGCTGTTTTTT. Amino acids: CASSPPPQYTGELFF. This sequence joins TRBV6-2 or TRBV6-3 and TRBJ2-2; D gene uncertain. Germline CDR1 MNHEY, CDR2 SVGEGT. The CDR3 sequence is 15 residues long. V lost 5 bases to trimming and J lost 3 bases, with 13 bases between them.

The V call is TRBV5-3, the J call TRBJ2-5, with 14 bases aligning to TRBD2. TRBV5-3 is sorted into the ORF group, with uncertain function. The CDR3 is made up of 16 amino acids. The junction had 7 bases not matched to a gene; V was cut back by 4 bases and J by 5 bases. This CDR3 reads CARSNTGTSGSETQYF. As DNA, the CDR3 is TGTGCCAGAAGCAATACCGGGACTAGCGGGAGTGAGACCCAGTACTTC.

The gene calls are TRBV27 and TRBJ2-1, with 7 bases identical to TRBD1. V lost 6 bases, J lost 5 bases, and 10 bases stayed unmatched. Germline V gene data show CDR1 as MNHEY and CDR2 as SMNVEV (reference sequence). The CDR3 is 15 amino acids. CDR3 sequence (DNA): TGTGCCAGCAGGCCCCAGGGGGTCACAAACAATGAGCAGTTCTTC. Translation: CASRPQGVTNNEQFF.

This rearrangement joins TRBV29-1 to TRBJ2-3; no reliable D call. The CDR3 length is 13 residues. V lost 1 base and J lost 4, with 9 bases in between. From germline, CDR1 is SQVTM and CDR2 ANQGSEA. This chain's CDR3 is CSVEVSSADTQYF. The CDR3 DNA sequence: TGCAGCGTTGAAGTCTCGAGCGCAGATACGCAGTATTTT.

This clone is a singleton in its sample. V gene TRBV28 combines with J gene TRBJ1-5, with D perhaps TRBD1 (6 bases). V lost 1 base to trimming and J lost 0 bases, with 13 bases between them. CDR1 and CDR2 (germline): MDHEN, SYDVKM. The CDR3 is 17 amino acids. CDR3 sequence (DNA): TGTGCCAGCAGTTTATTCGGGGGGGCATATAGCAATCAGCCCCAGCATTTT. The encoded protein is CASSLFGGAYSNQPQHF.

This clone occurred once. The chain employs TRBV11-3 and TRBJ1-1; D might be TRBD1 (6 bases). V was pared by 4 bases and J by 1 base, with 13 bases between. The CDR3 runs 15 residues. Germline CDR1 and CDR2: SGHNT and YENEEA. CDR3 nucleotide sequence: TGTGCCAGCAGCTCACCCCAACAGGGGAACACTGAAGCTTTCTTT. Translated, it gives CASSSPQQGNTEAFF.

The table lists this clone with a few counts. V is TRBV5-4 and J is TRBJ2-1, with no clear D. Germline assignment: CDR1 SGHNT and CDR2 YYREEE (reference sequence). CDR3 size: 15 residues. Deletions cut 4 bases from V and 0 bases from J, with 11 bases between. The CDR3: CASSRDQSSYNEQFF. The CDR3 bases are TGTGCCAGCAGCCGCGATCAATCCTCCTACAATGAGCAGTTCTTC.

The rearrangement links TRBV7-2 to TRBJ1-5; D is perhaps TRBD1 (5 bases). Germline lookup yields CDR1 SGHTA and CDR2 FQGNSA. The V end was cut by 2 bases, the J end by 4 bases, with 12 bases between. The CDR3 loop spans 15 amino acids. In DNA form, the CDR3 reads TGTGCCAGCAGCTTAAATTTAGGGGCAAATCAGCCCCAGCATTTT. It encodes CASSLNLGANQPQHF.

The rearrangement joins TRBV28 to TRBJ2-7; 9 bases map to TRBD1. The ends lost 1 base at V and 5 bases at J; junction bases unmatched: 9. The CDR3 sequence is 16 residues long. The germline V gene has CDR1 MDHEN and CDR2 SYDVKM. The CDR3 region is CASSLYVGQGFHEQYF. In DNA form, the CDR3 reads TGTGCCAGCAGTTTATATGTCGGACAGGGGTTCCACGAGCAGTACTTC. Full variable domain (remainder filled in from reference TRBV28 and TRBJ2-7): DVKVTQSSRYLVKRTGEKVFLECVQDMDHENMFWYRQDPGLGLRLIYFSYDVKMKEKGDIPEGYSVSREKKERFSLILESASTNQTSMYLCASSLYVGQGFHEQYFGPGTRLTVT.

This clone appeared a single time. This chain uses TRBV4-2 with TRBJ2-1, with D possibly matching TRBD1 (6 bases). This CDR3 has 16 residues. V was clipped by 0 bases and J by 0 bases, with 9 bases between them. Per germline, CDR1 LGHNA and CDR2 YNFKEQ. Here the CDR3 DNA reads TGTGCCAGCAGCCAAGAGGGACATAACTCCTACAATGAGCAGTTCTTC. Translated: CASSQEGHNSYNEQFF.

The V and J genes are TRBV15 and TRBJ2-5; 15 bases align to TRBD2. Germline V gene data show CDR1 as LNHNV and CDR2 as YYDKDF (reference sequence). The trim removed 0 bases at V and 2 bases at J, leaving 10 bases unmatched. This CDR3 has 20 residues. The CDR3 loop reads CATSRDWRTSGRARQETQYF. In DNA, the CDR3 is TGTGCCACCAGCAGAGATTGGCGGACTAGCGGGAGGGCCCGACAAGAGACCCAGTACTTC.

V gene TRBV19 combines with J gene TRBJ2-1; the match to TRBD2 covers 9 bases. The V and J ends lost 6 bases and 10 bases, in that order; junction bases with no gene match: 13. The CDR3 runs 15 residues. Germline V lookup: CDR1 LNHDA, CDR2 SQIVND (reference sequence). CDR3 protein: CASSPLAGGGREQFF. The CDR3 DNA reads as TGTGCCAGTAGCCCCCTTGCGGGAGGGGGTAGAGAGCAGTTCTTC.

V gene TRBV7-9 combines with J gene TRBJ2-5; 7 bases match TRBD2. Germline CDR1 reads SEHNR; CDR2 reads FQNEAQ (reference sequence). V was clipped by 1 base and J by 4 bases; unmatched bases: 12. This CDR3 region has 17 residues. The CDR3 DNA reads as TGTGCCAGCAGCTTAGTGCCGGGGGGAGGAGAATCAGAGACCCAGTACTTC. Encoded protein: CASSLVPGGGESETQYF.

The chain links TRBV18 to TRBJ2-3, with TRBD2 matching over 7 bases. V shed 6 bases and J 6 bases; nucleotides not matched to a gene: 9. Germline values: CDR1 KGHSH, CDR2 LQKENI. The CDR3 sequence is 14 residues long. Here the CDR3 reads CASSETSRPDTQYF. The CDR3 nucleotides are TGTGCCAGCTCCGAGACTAGCCGACCGGATACGCAGTATTTT.